This T cell receptor (beta chain) was identified in a study of blood T cell repertoires in COVID-19. Turning to the study itself: Sources were T cells, B-cell-depleted T cells, or PBMCs; the material itself was cDNA or gDNA.

The CDR3 extends over 16 amino acids. V shed 6 bases and J 2 bases; nucleotides not matched to a gene: 2. Looked up from germline, CDR1 is LNHDA and CDR2 is SQIVND (reference sequence). In the original analysis: It was from reference gene primer amplification that nucleated cell counts were estimated. Repertoires were generated with immunoSEQ multiplex PCR, while TCRdb's copy carries only in-frame clones and drops some. The V and J calls and clone size are taken from that table; D and trimming were inferred from the DNA. The sample holds about 520,000 clones, 70% to 90% seen once. Sequencing was carried out using peripheral blood. The clonotype was recovered from a human donor in a cohort sampled during active COVID-19. This chain connects TRBV19 to TRBJ2-3; 16 positions agree with TRBD2. This CDR3 is CASRGTSGRATDTQYF. The CDR3 DNA follows: TGTGCCAGTAGGGGGACTAGCGGGAGGGCCACAGATACGCAGTATTTT. The variable domain in full, with the rest retrieved from reference TRBV19 and TRBJ2-3, is DGGITQSPKYLFRKEGQNVTLSCEQNLNHDAMYWYRQDPGQGLRLIYYSQIVNDFQKGDIAEGYSVSREKKESFPLTVTSAQKNPTAFYLCASRGTSGRATDTQYFGPGTRLTVL.